One sample yielded the 22 T cell receptor beta chains listed below, sequenced in a study of T-cell reconstitution after alpha-beta-depleted transplantation in children. It was with unique molecular identifiers that the TCRbeta library was prepared. Each CDR3 protein is one row after TCRdb ran MiXCR on the PCR reads. The repertoire includes approximately 520,000 distinct CDR3 sequences, about an eighth of them detected once, and 14% sits in the top ten. The source was PBMCs, mostly from graft donor cells, collected 180 days after TCRalphabeta/CD19-depleted stem cell transplant. These receptors all come from a female patient between 2 and 15 years old who had a stem cell transplant for aplastic anemia, so the T cells may come from the graft donor.

The V gene is TRBV20-1, the J gene TRBJ1-4, with D maybe TRBD1 (5 bases). The V end lost 2 bases, the J end lost 0 bases, and 7 bases lay between the germline ends. This CDR3 has 14 amino acids. Germline V gene sequence: CDR1 DFQATT, CDR2 SNEGSKA (reference sequence). The CDR3 is CSARRQSTNEKLFF. DNA of the CDR3: TGCAGTGCTAGAAGACAGTCAACTAATGAAAAACTGTTTTTT.

Ten or more counts support this clonotype. This chain joins TRBV11-3 and TRBJ2-1; TRBD2 is a possible D gene (7 bases). V dropped 1 base and J dropped 5 bases, with 21 bases sitting between them. CDR1 and CDR2 (germline): SGHNT, YENEEA. The CDR3 totals 18 residues. The CDR3 DNA reads as TGTGCCAGCAGCTTAGGGGGGCAGGCGGGGGTTAACAACAATGAGCAGTTCTTC. Translating it yields CASSLGGQAGVNNNEQFF.

The chain employs TRBV4-1 and TRBJ2-1, with 8 bases identical to TRBD2. The germline gives CDR1 MGHRA, CDR2 YSYEKL. Losses at the gene ends were 4 bases for V and 0 bases for J; bases not matched to a gene: 5. The CDR3 is 16 residues long. The CDR3 region is CASSPGAGDSYNEQFF. CDR3 bases: TGCGCCAGCAGCCCTGGAGCGGGAGACTCCTACAATGAGCAGTTCTTC.

V and J are TRBV7-9 and TRBJ2-1, with no clear D. The CDR3 is 14 residues long. V dropped 5 bases and J dropped 1 base, with 9 bases sitting between them. CDR1 and CDR2 from the germline V gene are SEHNR and FQNEAQ (reference sequence). Written as DNA, the CDR3 is TGTGCCAGCAGCCCTACTACATCCTACAATGAGCAGTTCTTC. It codes for CASSPTTSYNEQFF.

This clonotype was observed many times. The chain is built from TRBV6-2 or TRBV6-3 and TRBJ2-1, with D hard to call. Germline values: CDR1 MNHEY, CDR2 SVGEGT. Trimming removed 8 bases at V and 0 bases at J, with 11 bases between. The CDR3 length is 14 residues. CDR3 DNA sequence: TGTGCCAGCTCGAAGCGCAACTCCTACAATGAGCAGTTCTTC. Translated, it gives CASSKRNSYNEQFF.

Comment on this clonotype: A clone one base away is much larger, so this may be a read error. The gene calls are TRBV18 and TRBJ2-1; 8 nucleotides align to TRBD1. V trimming: 2 bases; J trimming: 5 bases; junction bases outside the gene matches: 5. Germline assignment: CDR1 KGHSH and CDR2 LQKENI. This CDR3 comprises 15 residues. CDR3 coding DNA: TGTGCCAGCTCACCAAAGCGACAGGGGCACAATGAGCAGTTCTTC. Its translation is CASSPKRQGHNEQFF. Based on the CDR3 plus reference TRBV18 and TRBJ2-1, the full variable domain is NAGVMQNPRHLVRRRGQEARLRCSPMKGHSHVYWYRQLPEEGLKFMVYLQKENIIDESGMPKERFSAEFPKEGPSILRIQQVVRGDSAAYFCASSPKRQGHNEQFFGPGTRLTVL.

This clonotype was counted between two and nine times. The chain carries TRBV18 and TRBJ2-3; possibly TRBD2 for D (5 bases). Germline V CDR1 and CDR2: KGHSH, LQKENI. The V gene lost 0 bases and the J gene lost 4 bases, with 11 bases spanning the gap. The CDR3 is made up of 15 amino acids. The CDR3 is CASSPPSLRADTQYF. CDR3 in DNA: TGTGCCAGCTCACCACCCAGCCTGAGGGCAGATACGCAGTATTTT.

The CDR3 DNA reads as TGTGCCAGCAGTTTTCTCCCGGGACTAGCGACAGATGAGCAGTTCTTC. Translation: CASSFLPGLATDEQFF. J is TRBJ2-1 and V is TRBV28, with 10 bases that match TRBD2. CDR1 and CDR2 from the germline V gene are MDHEN and SYDVKM. The V gene end was trimmed by 3 bases and the J gene end by 8 bases; junction bases not matched to a gene: 10. CDR3 length: 16 residues.

This clonotype appeared many times. The chain combines TRBV29-1 with TRBJ2-5; no clear D gene. Trimming took 0 bases from V and 5 from J, leaving 1 base between them. Germline V gene sequence: CDR1 SQVTM, CDR2 ANQGSEA. The CDR3 is 10 amino acids. CDR3 DNA sequence: TGCAGCGTTGAAGAGGAGACCCAGTACTTC. Protein product: CSVEEETQYF.

There are a few counts of this clonotype. The J gene is TRBJ2-6, the V gene TRBV7-2, with unresolved D. CDR1 is SGHTA and CDR2 is FQGNSA in the germline V gene. There are 15 residues in the CDR3. V lost 4 bases and J 0 bases, leaving 7 bases between the germline ends. The CDR3 here is CASSYRASGANVLTF. Here the CDR3 DNA reads TGTGCCAGCAGCTACCGGGCCTCTGGGGCCAACGTCCTGACTTTC.

This clonotype was recorded at least ten times. The chain joins TRBV5-1 to TRBJ2-5; no definite D call. This CDR3 comprises 14 residues. The germline CDR1 and CDR2 sequences are SGHRS and YFSETQ. The germline V and J ends were trimmed by 2 bases and 1 base, with 9 bases remaining between them. The CDR3 DNA reads as TGCGCCAGCAGCTTTTTCGGTCGCCAAGAGACCCAGTACTTC. Its translation: CASSFFGRQETQYF.

In its sample, this clonotype was seen a few times. J is TRBJ2-2 and V is TRBV9, with D maybe TRBD2 (6 bases). The CDR3 sequence is 15 residues long. Trimming stripped 1 base from V and 4 bases from J, with 11 bases between. In germline, CDR1 is SGDLS, CDR2 YYNGEE. The CDR3 spells CASSVQAGSTGELFF. CDR3 nucleotide sequence: TGTGCCAGCAGCGTACAGGCGGGGTCCACCGGGGAGCTGTTTTTT.

This chain uses TRBV28 with TRBJ2-2; 8 bases align to TRBD2. The CDR3 extends over 17 amino acids. V shed 6 bases and J 7 bases; nucleotides not matched to a gene: 16. CDR1 and CDR2 (germline): MDHEN, SYDVKM. DNA for the CDR3: TGTGCCAGCAGCCCCGCCGACAGCGGGAGCAGGTACGGGGAGCTGTTTTTT. It encodes CASSPADSGSRYGELFF. The full variable domain, completed using reference TRBV28 and TRBJ2-2, is DVKVTQSSRYLVKRTGEKVFLECVQDMDHENMFWYRQDPGLGLRLIYFSYDVKMKEKGDIPEGYSVSREKKERFSLILESASTNQTSMYLCASSPADSGSRYGELFFGEGSRLTVL.

This clonotype appeared many times. CDR3 in amino acids: CASSLEANSPLHF. Here the CDR3 DNA reads TGTGCCAGCAGCTTAGAGGCAAATTCACCCCTCCACTTT. V and J are TRBV7-2 and TRBJ1-6; no reliable D call. Trimming removed 1 base from V and 7 bases from J, with 5 bases in between. The CDR3 extends over 13 amino acids. Germline CDR1 SGHTA, CDR2 FQGNSA.

This clonotype showed up just a few times. The chain links TRBV6-2 or TRBV6-3 to TRBJ1-5, with TRBD1 as a possible D gene (5 bases). Per the germline V gene, CDR1 is MNHEY and CDR2 is SVGEGT. The CDR3 covers 13 residues. Trimming removed 4 bases from V and 6 bases from J, with 10 bases in between. The chain's CDR3 is CASSWGRVQPQHF. The CDR3 DNA follows: TGTGCCAGCAGTTGGGGCAGGGTTCAGCCCCAGCATTTT.

V usage is TRBV28 and J usage is TRBJ2-4; TRBD1 is a possible D gene (5 bases). V was shortened by 5 bases and J by 3 bases, with 23 bases between the two germline ends. Looked up from germline, CDR1 is MDHEN and CDR2 is SYDVKM. The CDR3 spans 18 residues. The CDR3 loop is CASSLPQAGIRGKNIQYF. In nucleotides, the CDR3 is TGTGCCAGCAGTCTCCCCCAGGCAGGGATAAGGGGCAAAAACATTCAGTACTTC. The full variable domain, completed using reference TRBV28 and TRBJ2-4, is DVKVTQSSRYLVKRTGEKVFLECVQDMDHENMFWYRQDPGLGLRLIYFSYDVKMKEKGDIPEGYSVSREKKERFSLILESASTNQTSMYLCASSLPQAGIRGKNIQYFGAGTRLSVL.

The chain has TRBV6-1 and TRBJ1-5; TRBD1 might be the D (6 bases). CDR1 is MNHNS, CDR2 SASEGT, per germline. The CDR3 contains 17 residues. V lost 0 bases, J lost 3 bases, and 15 bases lay in between. The CDR3 reads CASSEALRAGDNQPQHF. In nucleotides, the CDR3 is TGTGCCAGCAGTGAAGCGCTTCGGGCAGGGGACAATCAGCCCCAGCATTTT.

The V call is TRBV10-3, the J call TRBJ2-3; D not certain. V lost 4 bases to trimming and J lost 6 bases, with 14 bases between them. The CDR3 runs to 14 residues. The V gene's germline CDR1 is ENHRY and CDR2 SYGVKD. For the CDR3, the DNA is TGTGCCATCAGTGTCAACGAGGTGATGGATACGCAGTATTTT. This codes for CAISVNEVMDTQYF.

This clonotype has a handful of counts. V usage is TRBV4-3 and J usage is TRBJ1-1, with D possibly TRBD1 on 6 matching bases. The ends were cut back, 4 bases at V and 4 bases at J, with 19 bases in the middle. Germline assignment: CDR1 LGHNA and CDR2 YSLEER. The CDR3 consists of 16 residues. CDR3 DNA: TGCGCCAGCAGCCGGATAACGGGGGCGCGTCCCACTGAAGCTTTCTTT. It encodes CASSRITGARPTEAFF.

This clonotype appeared a few times. V is TRBV11-3 and J is TRBJ2-5; the match to TRBD1 covers 7 bases. CDR1 SGHNT and CDR2 YENEEA come from the germline V gene. The CDR3 contains 16 residues. With 5 bases clipped from V and 10 bases from J, the junction kept 19 bases outside the gene matches. CDR3 sequence (DNA): TGTGCCAGCAGCGCTCAATCCCGACAGGGCAAGGTTCGCCAGTACTTC. This codes for CASSAQSRQGKVRQYF.

This clonotype has more than one count but fewer than ten. The chain recombines TRBV7-2 with TRBJ2-1; D possibly corresponds to TRBD2 (6 bases). CDR1 is SGHTA, CDR2 FQGNSA, per germline. V gave up 1 base and J gave up 6 bases, with 25 bases separating them. The CDR3 runs 19 residues. The CDR3 bases are TGTGCCAGCAGCTTAGTCGCTTGGGACTCGAAAGGGGTTCGCAATGAGCAGTTCTTC. This translates into CASSLVAWDSKGVRNEQFF.

This clonotype came up a few times. This CDR3 reads CSARKAPPGGGGNTIYF. The CDR3 nucleotides read TGCAGTGCTAGGAAGGCCCCTCCGGGGGGCGGAGGAAACACCATATATTTT. The J gene is TRBJ1-3, the V gene TRBV20-1; the D gene is possibly TRBD1 (6 bases). The CDR3 spans 17 residues. Germline V gives CDR1 DFQATT, CDR2 SNEGSKA (reference sequence). V gave up 3 bases and J gave up 4 bases, with 22 bases separating them.